This TCR beta chain originates from a study of shared clonotypes between healthy human individuals. As for this clone: This CDR3 is also generated by other DNA sequences in the sample.

V lost 4 bases and J 0 bases, leaving 4 bases between the germline ends. The CDR3 has 13 amino acids. Germline V lookup: CDR1 LNHDA, CDR2 SQIVND (reference sequence). The genomic DNA of each subset was split evenly across several immunoSEQ plates. Repertoires were generated with immunoSEQ multiplex PCR, while TCRdb's copy carries only in-frame clones and drops some. The table has around 2.3 million clones, approximately 96% seen once. The sequence was obtained from a man younger than 30 in good health. Sequenced sample: naive CD4+ T cells sorted from blood. Indicated subset: CD45RA+ positively selected. V gene TRBV19 combines with J gene TRBJ1-5; D gene uncertain. The DNA for the CDR3 is TGTGCCAGTAGTAGGTCTAGCAATCAGCCCCAGCATTTT. Translation gives CASSRSSNQPQHF.